The 8 T cell receptor beta chains below were found in one sample sequenced in a study of identifying expanded T cells in peripheral blood. Clones were sequenced by immunoSEQ multiplex PCR, and TCRdb holds only the in-frame ones, with some missing. The sample comprises approximately 94,000 clones, 88% of which are singletons, and 4.5% to 6.5% rests with the top ten. The sample comprised blood. The receptors stem from a person between 18 and 69 years old in good health.

This chain links TRBV4-3 with TRBJ2-3, with 10 nucleotides matching TRBD2. This CDR3 is 19 amino acids long. After removal of 10 bases from V and 4 bases from J, the junction contained 23 bases not matched to a gene. Looked up from germline, CDR1 is LGHNA and CDR2 is YSLEER. CDR3 DNA sequence: TGCGCCACCTCAGACCTGGAGGAGGGGCTAGCGGGAGAGGCAGATACGCAGTATTTT. It encodes CATSDLEEGLAGEADTQYF.

This chain joins TRBV30 and TRBJ1-2; D remains ambiguous. The CDR3 extends over 14 amino acids. CDR1 is GTSNPN and CDR2 is SVGIG in the germline V gene (reference sequence). V gave up 2 bases and J gave up 0 bases, with 10 bases separating them. The CDR3 loop is CAWSSPEANYGYTF. As DNA, the CDR3 is TGTGCCTGGAGTTCCCCAGAAGCTAACTATGGCTACACCTTC.

V is TRBV15 and J is TRBJ1-4; 7 bases map to TRBD1. CDR1 is LNHNV, CDR2 YYDKDF, per germline (reference sequence). The CDR3 has 17 amino acids. Trimming took 0 bases from V and 5 from J; bases not matched to a gene: 9. CDR3 nucleotide sequence: TGTGCCACCAGCAGAGAGTTTTTAGACAGGGCGAATGAAAAACTGTTTTTT. Translated, it gives CATSREFLDRANEKLFF. Looking up the rest from reference TRBV15 and TRBJ1-4 gives the full variable domain: DAMVIQNPRYQVTQFGKPVTLSCSQTLNHNVMYWYQQKSSQAPKLLFHYYDKDFNNEADTPDNFQSRRPNTSFCFLDIRSPGLGDTAMYLCATSREFLDRANEKLFFGSGTQLSVL.

This chain links TRBV6-5 with TRBJ2-1, with a possible D match to TRBD1 (5 bases). The ends were cut back, 1 base at V and 10 bases at J, with 11 bases in the middle. Germline V gene sequence: CDR1 MNHEY, CDR2 SVGAGI. The CDR3 contains 13 residues. CDR3 in amino acids: CASSYLQDGEQFF. The CDR3, as DNA: TGTGCCAGCAGTTACTTACAGGACGGGGAGCAGTTCTTC.

J is TRBJ2-7 and V is TRBV6-5; TRBD1 or TRBD2 may be the D gene (5 bases each). The V end lost 2 bases, the J end lost 0 bases, and 5 bases lay between the germline ends. This CDR3 contains 13 residues. Germline V gives CDR1 MNHEY, CDR2 SVGAGI. The DNA for the CDR3 is TGTGCCAGCAGTTACGGGGGCTCCTACGAGCAGTACTTC. It yields the protein CASSYGGSYEQYF.

This chain uses TRBV10-3 with TRBJ1-5; D perhaps matches TRBD1 (6 bases). The germline V gene has CDR1 ENHRY and CDR2 SYGVKD. The CDR3 runs 15 residues. Trimming stripped 4 bases from V and 6 bases from J, with 16 bases between. CDR3 sequence: CAISGGLEGGQPQHF. DNA for the CDR3: TGTGCCATCAGTGGCGGACTGGAAGGGGGTCAGCCCCAGCATTTT.

The genes are TRBV6-1 and TRBJ2-7, with a possible D match to TRBD1 (6 bases). The CDR3 consists of 15 residues. Germline V gene lookup returns CDR1 MNHNS and CDR2 SASEGT. V dropped 6 bases and J dropped 0 bases, with 15 bases sitting between them. As DNA, the CDR3 is TGTGCCAGCAGACCTCCCGACAGGTTCTCCTACGAGCAGTACTTC. Protein sequence: CASRPPDRFSYEQYF.

Here the CDR3 DNA reads TGTGCCTGGAGCCGGCATAATGAAAAACTGTTTTTT. Translating it yields CAWSRHNEKLFF. The chain uses TRBV30 and TRBJ1-4; D is ambiguous. CDR3 length equals 12 residues. With 3 bases removed from V and 4 bases from J, the gap between germline ends came to 6 bases. Per germline, CDR1 GTSNPN and CDR2 SVGIG (reference sequence).